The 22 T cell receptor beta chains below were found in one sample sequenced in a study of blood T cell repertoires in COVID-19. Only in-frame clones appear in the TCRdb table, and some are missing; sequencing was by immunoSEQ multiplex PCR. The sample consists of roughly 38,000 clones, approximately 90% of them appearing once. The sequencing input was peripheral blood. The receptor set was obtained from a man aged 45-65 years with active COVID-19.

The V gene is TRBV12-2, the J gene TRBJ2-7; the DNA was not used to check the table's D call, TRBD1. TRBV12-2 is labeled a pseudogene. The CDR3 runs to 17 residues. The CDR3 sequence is CASRLEWFPDRGREQYF. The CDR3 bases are TGTGCAAGTCGCTTAGAATGGTTTCCGGACAGGGGTCGCGAGCAGTACTTC.

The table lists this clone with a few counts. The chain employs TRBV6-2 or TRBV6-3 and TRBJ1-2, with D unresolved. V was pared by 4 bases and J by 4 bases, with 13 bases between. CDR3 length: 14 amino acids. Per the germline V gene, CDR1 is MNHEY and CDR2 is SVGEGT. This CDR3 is CASSSRTGSYGYTF. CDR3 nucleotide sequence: TGTGCCAGCAGTTCGAGGACGGGATCCTATGGCTACACCTTC.

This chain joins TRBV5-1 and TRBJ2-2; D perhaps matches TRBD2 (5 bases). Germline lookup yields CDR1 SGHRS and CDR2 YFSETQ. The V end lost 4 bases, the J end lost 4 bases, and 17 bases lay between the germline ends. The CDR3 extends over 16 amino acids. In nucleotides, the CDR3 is TGCGCCAGCAGCCCACAGCAGGAAGGGAGCACCGGGGAGCTGTTTTTT. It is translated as CASSPQQEGSTGELFF.

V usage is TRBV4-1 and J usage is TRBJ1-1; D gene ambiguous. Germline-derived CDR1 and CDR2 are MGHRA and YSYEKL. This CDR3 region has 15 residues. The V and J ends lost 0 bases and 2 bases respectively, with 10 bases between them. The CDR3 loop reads CASSQEITANTEAFF. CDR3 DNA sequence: TGCGCCAGCAGCCAAGAGATTACAGCTAACACTGAAGCTTTCTTT.

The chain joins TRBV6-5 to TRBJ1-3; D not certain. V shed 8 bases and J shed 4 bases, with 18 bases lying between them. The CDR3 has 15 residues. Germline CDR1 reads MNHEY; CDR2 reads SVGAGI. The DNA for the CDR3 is TGTGCCAGCGAAGTTGGGTGGGCAGCCGGAAACACCATATATTTT. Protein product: CASEVGWAAGNTIYF.

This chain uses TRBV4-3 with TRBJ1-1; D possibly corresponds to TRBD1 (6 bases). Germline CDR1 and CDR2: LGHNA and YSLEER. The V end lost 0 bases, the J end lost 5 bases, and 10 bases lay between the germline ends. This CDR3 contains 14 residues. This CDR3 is CASSQDTGWTEAFF. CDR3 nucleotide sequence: TGCGCCAGCAGCCAAGACACAGGGTGGACTGAAGCTTTCTTT.

CDR3 region: CASSEDSSYNEQFF. CDR3 DNA: TGTGCCAGCAGTGAGGACAGTTCCTACAATGAGCAGTTCTTC. The genes are TRBV6-1 and TRBJ2-1; maybe TRBD1 (6 bases). Germline V gives CDR1 MNHNS, CDR2 SASEGT. V shed 3 bases and J shed 1 base, with 7 bases lying between them. The CDR3 contains 14 residues.

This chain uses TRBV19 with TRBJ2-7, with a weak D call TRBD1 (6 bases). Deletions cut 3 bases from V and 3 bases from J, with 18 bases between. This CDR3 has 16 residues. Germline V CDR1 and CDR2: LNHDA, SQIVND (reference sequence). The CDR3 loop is CASSMGAAAVSYEQYF. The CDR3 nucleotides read TGTGCCAGTAGTATGGGGGCGGCTGCCGTCAGCTACGAGCAGTACTTC.

CDR3 region: CASSRGGTDTEAFF. In DNA, the CDR3 is TGCGCCAGCAGCCGAGGAGGGACAGACACTGAAGCTTTCTTT. The V and J genes are TRBV4-1 and TRBJ1-1; TRBD1 aligns across 7 bases. Trimming cost V 4 bases and J 3 bases; bases outside gene matches: 5. The CDR3 has 14 residues. Germline V lookup: CDR1 MGHRA, CDR2 YSYEKL.

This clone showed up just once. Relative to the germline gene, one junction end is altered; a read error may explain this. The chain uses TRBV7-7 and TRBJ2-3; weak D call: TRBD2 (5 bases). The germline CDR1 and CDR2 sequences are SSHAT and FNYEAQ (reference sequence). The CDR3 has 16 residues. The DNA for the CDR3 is TGTGCTAGCAGCGACGGACTCTCCTCTAGCACAGATACGCAGTATTTT. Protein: CASSDGLSSSTDTQYF.

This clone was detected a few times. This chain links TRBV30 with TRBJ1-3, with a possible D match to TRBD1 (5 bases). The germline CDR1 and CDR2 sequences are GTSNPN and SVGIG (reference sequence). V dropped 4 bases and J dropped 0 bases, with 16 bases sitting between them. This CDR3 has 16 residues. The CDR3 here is CAWTFGGVPSGNTIYF. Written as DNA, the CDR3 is TGTGCCTGGACCTTCGGAGGGGTCCCCTCTGGAAACACCATATATTTT.

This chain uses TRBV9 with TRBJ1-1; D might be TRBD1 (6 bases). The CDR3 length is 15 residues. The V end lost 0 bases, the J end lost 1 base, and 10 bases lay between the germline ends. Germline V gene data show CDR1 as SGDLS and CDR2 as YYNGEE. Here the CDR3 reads CASSVVGGRNTEAFF. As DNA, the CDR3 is TGTGCCAGCAGCGTAGTGGGGGGGCGGAACACTGAAGCTTTCTTT.

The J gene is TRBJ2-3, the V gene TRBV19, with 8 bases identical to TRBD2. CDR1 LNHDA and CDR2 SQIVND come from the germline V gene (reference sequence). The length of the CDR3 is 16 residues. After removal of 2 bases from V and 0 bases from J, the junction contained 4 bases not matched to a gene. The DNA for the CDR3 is TGTGCCAGTAGTATACAGGCTAGCGGGAGCACAGATACGCAGTATTTT. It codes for CASSIQASGSTDTQYF.

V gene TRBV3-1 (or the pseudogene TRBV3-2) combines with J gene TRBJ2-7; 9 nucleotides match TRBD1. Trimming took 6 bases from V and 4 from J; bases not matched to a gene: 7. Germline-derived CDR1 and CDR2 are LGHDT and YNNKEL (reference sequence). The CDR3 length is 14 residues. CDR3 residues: CASRSTGQGYEQYF. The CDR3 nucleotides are TGTGCCAGCAGATCCACGGGACAGGGTTACGAGCAGTACTTC.

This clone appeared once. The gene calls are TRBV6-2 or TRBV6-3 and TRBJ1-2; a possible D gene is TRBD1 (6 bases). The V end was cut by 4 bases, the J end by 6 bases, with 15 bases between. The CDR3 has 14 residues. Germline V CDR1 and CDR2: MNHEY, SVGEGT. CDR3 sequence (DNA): TGTGCCAGCAGTTCACTTTGGACAGCTGATGGCTACACCTTC. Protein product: CASSSLWTADGYTF.

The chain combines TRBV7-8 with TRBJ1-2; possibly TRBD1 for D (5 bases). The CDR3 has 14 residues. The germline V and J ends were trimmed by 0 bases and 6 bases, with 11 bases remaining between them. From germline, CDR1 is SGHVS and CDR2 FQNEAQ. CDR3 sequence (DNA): TGTGCCAGCAGCTTAGCCGTGCAGGGCGATGGCTACACCTTC. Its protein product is CASSLAVQGDGYTF.

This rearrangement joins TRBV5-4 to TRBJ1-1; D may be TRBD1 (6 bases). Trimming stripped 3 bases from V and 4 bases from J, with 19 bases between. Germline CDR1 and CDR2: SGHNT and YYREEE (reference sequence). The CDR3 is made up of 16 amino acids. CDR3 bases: TGTGCCAGCAGCTCCGGCGGCGGGGGCCTTTTCACTGAAGCTTTCTTT. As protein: CASSSGGGGLFTEAFF. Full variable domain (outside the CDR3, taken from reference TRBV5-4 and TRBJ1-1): ETGVTQSPTHLIKTRGQQVTLRCSSQSGHNTVSWYQQALGQGPQFIFQYYREEENGRGNFPPRFSGLQFPNYSSELNVNALELDDSALYLCASSSGGGGLFTEAFFGQGTRLTVV.

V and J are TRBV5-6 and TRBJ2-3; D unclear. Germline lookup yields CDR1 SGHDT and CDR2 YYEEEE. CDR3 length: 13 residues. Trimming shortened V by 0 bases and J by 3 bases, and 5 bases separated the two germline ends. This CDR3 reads CASSLEQTDTQYF. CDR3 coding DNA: TGTGCCAGCAGCTTGGAACAGACAGATACGCAGTATTTT.

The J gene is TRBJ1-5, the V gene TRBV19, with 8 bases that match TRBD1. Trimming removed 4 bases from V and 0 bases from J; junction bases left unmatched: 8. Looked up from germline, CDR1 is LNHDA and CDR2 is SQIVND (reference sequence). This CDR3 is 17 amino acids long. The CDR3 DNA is TGTGCCAGTAGTACAGGACAGGGATTAAATAGCAATCAGCCCCAGCATTTT. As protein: CASSTGQGLNSNQPQHF.

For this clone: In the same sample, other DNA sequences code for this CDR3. CDR3 nucleotide sequence: TGTGCCAGCAGCGTAGGAGTTGGGACAGAAAATTCACCCCTCCACTTT. Residues: CASSVGVGTENSPLHF. The chain carries TRBV9 and TRBJ1-6, with 7 positions matching TRBD1. Unmatched junction bases numbered 7, after V lost 0 bases and J lost 7 bases. The CDR3 is 16 amino acids. CDR1 and CDR2 from the germline V gene are SGDLS and YYNGEE.

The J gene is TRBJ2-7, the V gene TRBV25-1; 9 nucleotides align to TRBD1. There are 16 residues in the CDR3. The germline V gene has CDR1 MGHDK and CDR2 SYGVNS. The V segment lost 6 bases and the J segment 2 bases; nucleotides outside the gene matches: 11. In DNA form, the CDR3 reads TGTGCCAGCAGGGCCGCCCCGGGACAGGGAACCTACGAGCAGTACTTC. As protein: CASRAAPGQGTYEQYF.

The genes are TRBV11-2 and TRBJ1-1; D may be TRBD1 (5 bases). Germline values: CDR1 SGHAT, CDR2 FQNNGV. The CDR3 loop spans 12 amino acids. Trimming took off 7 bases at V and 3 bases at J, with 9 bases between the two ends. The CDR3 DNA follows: TGTGCCAGCAACCCCAGGGACACTGAAGCTTTCTTT. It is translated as CASNPRDTEAFF. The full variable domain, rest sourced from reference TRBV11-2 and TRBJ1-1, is EAGVAQSPRYKIIEKRQSVAFWCNPISGHATLYWYQQILGQGPKLLIQFQNNGVVDDSQLPKDRFSAERLKGVDSTLKIQPAKLEDSAVYLCASNPRDTEAFFGQGTRLTVV.